This T cell receptor (beta chain) was documented in a study of T-cell reconstitution after alpha-beta-depleted transplantation in children. TCRbeta library preparation incorporated unique molecular identifiers. TCRdb recomputed calls from the PCR reads with MiXCR, one row per CDR3 protein. The table lists hundreds of thousands of distinct CDR3 sequences, 8.5% to 10% of them singletons. This clonotype was observed a few times. The V end lost 8 bases, the J end lost 1 base, and 15 bases lay between the germline ends. The CDR3 has 14 amino acids. From germline, CDR1 is KGHSH and CDR2 LQKENI. This sequence originates from a human donor who donated a stem cell graft to a child with acute lymphoblastic leukemia. Sequences were derived from PBMCs from the stem cell graft donor, sampled from the stem cell graft. The genes are TRBV18 and TRBJ2-7, with D perhaps assigned TRBD1 or TRBD2 (5 bases each). CDR3 sequence reads: CASSYGAQSYEQYF. The CDR3 DNA reads as TGTGCCAGCAGCTACGGGGCTCAGTCCTACGAGCAGTACTTC.